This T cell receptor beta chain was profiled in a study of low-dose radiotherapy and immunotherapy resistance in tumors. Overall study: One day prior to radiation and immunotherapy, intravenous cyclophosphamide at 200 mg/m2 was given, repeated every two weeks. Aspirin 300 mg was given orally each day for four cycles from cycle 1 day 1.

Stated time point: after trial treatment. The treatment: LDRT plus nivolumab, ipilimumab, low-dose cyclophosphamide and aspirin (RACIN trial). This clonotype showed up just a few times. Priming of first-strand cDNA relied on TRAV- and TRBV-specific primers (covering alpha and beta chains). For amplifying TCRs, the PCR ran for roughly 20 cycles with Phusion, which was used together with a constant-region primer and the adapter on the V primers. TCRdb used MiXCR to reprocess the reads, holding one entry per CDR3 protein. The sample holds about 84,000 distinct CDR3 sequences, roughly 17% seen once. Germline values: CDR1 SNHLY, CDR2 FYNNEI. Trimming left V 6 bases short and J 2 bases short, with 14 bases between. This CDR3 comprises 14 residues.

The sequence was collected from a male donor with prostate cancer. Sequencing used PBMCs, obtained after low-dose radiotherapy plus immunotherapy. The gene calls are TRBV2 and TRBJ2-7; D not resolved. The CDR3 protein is CASSRPEAPYEQYF. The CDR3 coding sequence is TGTGCCAGCAGCCGTCCCGAAGCCCCCTACGAGCAGTACTTC. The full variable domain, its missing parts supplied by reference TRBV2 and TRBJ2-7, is EPEVTQTPSHQVTQMGQEVILRCVPISNHLYFYWYRQILGQKVEFLVSFYNNEISEKSEIFDDQFSVERPDGSNFTLKIRSTKLEDSAMYFCASSRPEAPYEQYFGPGTRLTVT.